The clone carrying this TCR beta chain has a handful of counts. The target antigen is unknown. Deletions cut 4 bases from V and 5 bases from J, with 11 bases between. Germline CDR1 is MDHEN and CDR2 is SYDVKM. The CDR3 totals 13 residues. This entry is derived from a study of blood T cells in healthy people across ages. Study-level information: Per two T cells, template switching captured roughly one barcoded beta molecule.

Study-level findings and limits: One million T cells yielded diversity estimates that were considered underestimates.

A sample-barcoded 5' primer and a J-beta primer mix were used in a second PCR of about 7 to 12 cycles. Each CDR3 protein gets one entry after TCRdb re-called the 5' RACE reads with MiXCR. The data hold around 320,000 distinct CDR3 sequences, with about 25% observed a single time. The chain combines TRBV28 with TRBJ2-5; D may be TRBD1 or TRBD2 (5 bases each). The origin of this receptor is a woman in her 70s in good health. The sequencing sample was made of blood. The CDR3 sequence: CASSWGTGETQYF. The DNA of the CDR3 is TGTGCCAGCAGTTGGGGGACGGGGGAGACCCAGTACTTC.